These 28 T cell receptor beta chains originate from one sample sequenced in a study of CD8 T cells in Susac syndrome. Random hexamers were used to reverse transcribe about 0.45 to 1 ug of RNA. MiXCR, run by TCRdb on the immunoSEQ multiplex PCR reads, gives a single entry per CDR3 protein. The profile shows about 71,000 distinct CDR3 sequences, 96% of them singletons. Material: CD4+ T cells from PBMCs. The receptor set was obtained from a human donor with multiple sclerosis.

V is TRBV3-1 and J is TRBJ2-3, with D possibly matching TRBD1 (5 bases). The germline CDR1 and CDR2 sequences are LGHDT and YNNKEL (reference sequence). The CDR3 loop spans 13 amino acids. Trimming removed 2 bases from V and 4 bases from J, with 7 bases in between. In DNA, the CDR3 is TGTGCCAGCAGCCAACAGGGCCCAGATACGCAGTATTTT. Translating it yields CASSQQGPDTQYF.

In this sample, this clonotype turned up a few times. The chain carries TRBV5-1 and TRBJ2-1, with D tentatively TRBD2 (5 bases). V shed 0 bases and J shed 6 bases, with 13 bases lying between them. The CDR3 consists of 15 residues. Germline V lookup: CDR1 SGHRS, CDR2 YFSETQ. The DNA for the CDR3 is TGCGCCAGCAGCTTGGGGAGCGGAACTAGCAATGAGCAGTTCTTC. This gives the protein CASSLGSGTSNEQFF.

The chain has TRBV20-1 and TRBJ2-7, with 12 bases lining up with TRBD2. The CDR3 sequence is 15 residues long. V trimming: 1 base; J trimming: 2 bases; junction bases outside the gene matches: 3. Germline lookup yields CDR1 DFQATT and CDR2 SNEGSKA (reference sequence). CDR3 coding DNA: TGCAGTGCTAGAGCAACTAGCGGGGGGACCTACGAGCAGTACTTC. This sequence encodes CSARATSGGTYEQYF.

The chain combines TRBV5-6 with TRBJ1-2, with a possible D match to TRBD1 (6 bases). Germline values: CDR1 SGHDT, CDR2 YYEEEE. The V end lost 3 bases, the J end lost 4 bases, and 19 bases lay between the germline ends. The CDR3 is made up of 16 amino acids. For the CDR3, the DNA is TGTGCCAGCAGCTCCGTCTGGACCCGGGACACCTATGGCTACACCTTC. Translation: CASSSVWTRDTYGYTF. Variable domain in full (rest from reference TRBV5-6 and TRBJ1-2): DAGVTQSPTHLIKTRGQQVTLRCSPKSGHDTVSWYQQALGQGPQFIFQYYEEEERQRGNFPDRFSGHQFPNYSSELNVNALLLGDSALYLCASSSVWTRDTYGYTFGSGTRLTVV.

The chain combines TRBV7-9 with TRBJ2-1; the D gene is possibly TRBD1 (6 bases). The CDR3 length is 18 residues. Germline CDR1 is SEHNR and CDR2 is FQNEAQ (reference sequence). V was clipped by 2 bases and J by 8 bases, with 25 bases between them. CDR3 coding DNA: TGTGCCAGCAGCTTAACTAATCAGGGTCCGGGACACATATATGAGCAGTTCTTC. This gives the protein CASSLTNQGPGHIYEQFF.

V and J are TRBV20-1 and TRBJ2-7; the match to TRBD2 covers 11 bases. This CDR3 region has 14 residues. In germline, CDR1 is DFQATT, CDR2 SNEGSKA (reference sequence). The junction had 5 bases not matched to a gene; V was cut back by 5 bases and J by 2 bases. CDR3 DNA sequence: TGCAGTGCTGGGATAGCGGGGGGGCCCTACGAGCAGTACTTC. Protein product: CSAGIAGGPYEQYF.

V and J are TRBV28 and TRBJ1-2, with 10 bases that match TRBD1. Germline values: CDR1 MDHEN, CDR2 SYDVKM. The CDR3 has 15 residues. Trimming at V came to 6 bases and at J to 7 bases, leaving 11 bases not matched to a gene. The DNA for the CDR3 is TGTGCCAGCAGGTCGGGGGACAGGGGCATTAGTGGCTACACCTTC. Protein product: CASRSGDRGISGYTF.

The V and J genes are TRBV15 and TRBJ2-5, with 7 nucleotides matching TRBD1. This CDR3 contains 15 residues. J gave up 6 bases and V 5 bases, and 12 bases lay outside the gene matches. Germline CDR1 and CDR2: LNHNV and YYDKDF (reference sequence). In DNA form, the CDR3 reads TGTGCCACCAGCCTGGGACAGCTGGAATCGAAGACCCAGTACTTC. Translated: CATSLGQLESKTQYF.

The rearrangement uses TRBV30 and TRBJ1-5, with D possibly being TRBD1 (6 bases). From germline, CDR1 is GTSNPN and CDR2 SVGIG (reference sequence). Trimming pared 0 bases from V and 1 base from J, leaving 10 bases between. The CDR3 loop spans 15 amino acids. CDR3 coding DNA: TGTGCCTGGAGTGTAGGGGGTATGAGCAATCAGCCCCAGCATTTT. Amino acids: CAWSVGGMSNQPQHF.

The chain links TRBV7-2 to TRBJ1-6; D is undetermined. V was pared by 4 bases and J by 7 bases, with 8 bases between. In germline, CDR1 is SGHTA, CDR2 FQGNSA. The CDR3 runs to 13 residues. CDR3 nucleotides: TGTGCCAGCAGCTCGGGTCGGAATTCACCCCTCCACTTT. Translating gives CASSSGRNSPLHF.

CDR3 bases: TGCAGCGCTACATCGGGACAGGCCGACCAGCAGTACTTC. This translates into CSATSGQADQQYF. V and J are TRBV29-1 and TRBJ2-7; 8 bases line up with TRBD1. Trimming took 7 bases from V and 8 from J; bases not matched to a gene: 13. The germline V gene encodes CDR1 SQVTM and CDR2 ANQGSEA. The CDR3 is 13 residues long.

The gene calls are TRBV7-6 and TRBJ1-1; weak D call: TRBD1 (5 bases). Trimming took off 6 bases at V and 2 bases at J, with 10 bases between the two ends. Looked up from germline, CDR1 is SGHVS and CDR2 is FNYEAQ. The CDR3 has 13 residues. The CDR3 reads CASSYQGNTEAFF. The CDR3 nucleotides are TGTGCCAGCAGTTACCAGGGAAACACTGAAGCTTTCTTT.

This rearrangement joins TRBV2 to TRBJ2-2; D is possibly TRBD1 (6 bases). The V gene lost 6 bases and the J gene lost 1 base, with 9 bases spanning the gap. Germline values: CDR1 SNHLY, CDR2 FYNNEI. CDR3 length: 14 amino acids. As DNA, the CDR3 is TGTGCCAGCAGAGGGGGTGGGAACACCGGGGAGCTGTTTTTT. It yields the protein CASRGGGNTGELFF. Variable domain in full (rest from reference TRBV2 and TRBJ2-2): EPEVTQTPSHQVTQMGQEVILRCVPISNHLYFYWYRQILGQKVEFLVSFYNNEISEKSEIFDDQFSVERPDGSNFTLKIRSTKLEDSAMYFCASRGGGNTGELFFGEGSRLTVL.

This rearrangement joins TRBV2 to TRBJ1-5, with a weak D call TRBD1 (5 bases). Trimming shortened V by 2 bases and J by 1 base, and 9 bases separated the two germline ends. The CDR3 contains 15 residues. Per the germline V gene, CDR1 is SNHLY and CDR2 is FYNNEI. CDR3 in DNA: TGTGCCAGCAGTGAAAACAGGATAAGCAATCAGCCCCAGCATTTT. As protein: CASSENRISNQPQHF.

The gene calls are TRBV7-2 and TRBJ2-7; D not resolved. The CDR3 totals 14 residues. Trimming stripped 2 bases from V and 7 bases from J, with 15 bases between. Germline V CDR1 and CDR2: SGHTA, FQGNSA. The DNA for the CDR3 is TGTGCCAGCAGCTTATCTGGTTGGGGTCGGGAGCAGTACTTC. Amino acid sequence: CASSLSGWGREQYF.

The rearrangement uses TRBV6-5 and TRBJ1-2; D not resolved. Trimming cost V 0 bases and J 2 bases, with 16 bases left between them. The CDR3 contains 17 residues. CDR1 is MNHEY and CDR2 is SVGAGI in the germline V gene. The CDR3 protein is CASSYSFTRGLNYGYTF. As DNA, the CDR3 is TGTGCCAGCAGTTACTCGTTCACTCGAGGTCTGAACTATGGCTACACCTTC.

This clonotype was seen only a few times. The CDR3 DNA reads TGTGCCAGCAGCGTCCGCGATGGCTACACCTTC. Encoded protein: CASSVRDGYTF. The chain couples TRBV3-1 to TRBJ1-2; D not resolved. Trimming took off 5 bases at V and 6 bases at J, with 7 bases between the two ends. CDR3 length equals 11 residues. Germline values: CDR1 LGHDT, CDR2 YNNKEL (reference sequence).

The CDR3: CASSSRRQGYEQYF. The CDR3 nucleotides are TGTGCCAGCAGTTCAAGGAGACAGGGCTACGAGCAGTACTTC. V and J are TRBV28 and TRBJ2-7; 7 nucleotides align to TRBD1. This CDR3 comprises 14 residues. The V segment lost 4 bases and the J segment 3 bases; nucleotides outside the gene matches: 6. The germline V gene has CDR1 MDHEN and CDR2 SYDVKM.

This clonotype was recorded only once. CDR3 sequence (DNA): TGTGCCAGCAGCCCAACAGGGTTTCCTGGGGCCAACGTCCTGACTTTC. Amino acids: CASSPTGFPGANVLTF. The chain is built from TRBV7-2 and TRBJ2-6; a weak D match, TRBD1 (6 bases). The V gene's germline CDR1 is SGHTA and CDR2 FQGNSA. This CDR3 is built from 16 residues. The V and J ends lost 5 bases and 2 bases respectively, with 13 bases between them.

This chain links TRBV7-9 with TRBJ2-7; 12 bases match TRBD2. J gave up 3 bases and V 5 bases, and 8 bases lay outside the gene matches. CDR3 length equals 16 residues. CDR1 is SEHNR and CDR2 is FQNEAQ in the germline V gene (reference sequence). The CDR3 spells CASSAGLAGTFYEQYF. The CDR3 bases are TGTGCCAGCAGCGCAGGACTAGCGGGGACCTTCTACGAGCAGTACTTC.

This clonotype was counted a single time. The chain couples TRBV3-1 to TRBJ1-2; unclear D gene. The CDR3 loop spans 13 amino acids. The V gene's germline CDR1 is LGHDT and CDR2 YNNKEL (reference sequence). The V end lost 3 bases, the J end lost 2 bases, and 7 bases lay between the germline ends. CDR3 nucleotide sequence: TGTGCCAGCAGCCAGAGCAGGAACTATGGCTACACCTTC. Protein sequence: CASSQSRNYGYTF.

CDR3 region: CASRTGKGSPLHF. The CDR3 DNA reads as TGTGCCAGTCGGACAGGGAAGGGATCACCCCTCCACTTT. This rearrangement joins TRBV19 to TRBJ1-6; TRBD1 aligns across 8 bases. This CDR3 is built from 13 residues. From germline, CDR1 is LNHDA and CDR2 SQIVND (reference sequence). The V segment lost 8 bases and the J segment 10 bases; nucleotides outside the gene matches: 7.

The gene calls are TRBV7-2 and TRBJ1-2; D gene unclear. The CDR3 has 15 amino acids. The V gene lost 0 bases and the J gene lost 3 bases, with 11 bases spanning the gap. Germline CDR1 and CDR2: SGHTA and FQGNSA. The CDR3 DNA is TGTGCCAGCAGCTTAGCCGGGAGTGAGGACTATGGCTACACCTTC. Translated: CASSLAGSEDYGYTF.

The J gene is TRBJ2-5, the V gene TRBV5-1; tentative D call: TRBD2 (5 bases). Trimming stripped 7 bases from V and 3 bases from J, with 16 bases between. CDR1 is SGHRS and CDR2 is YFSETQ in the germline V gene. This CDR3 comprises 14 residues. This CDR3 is CASARAGMEETQYF. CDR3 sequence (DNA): TGCGCCAGCGCTAGGGCGGGTATGGAAGAGACCCAGTACTTC.

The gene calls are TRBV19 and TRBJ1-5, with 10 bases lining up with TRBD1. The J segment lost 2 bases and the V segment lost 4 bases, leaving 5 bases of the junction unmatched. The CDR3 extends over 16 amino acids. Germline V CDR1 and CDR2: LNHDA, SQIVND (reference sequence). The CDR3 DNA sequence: TGTGCCAGTAGTACGACAGGGGGCTGGGGCAATCAGCCCCAGCATTTT. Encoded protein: CASSTTGGWGNQPQHF.

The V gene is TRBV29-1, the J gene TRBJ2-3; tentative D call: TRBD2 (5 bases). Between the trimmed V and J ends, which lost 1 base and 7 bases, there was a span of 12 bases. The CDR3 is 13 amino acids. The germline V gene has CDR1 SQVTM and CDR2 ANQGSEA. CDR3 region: CSVEGVTTYTQYF. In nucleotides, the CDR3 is TGCAGCGTTGAAGGGGTGACTACCTATACGCAGTATTTT.

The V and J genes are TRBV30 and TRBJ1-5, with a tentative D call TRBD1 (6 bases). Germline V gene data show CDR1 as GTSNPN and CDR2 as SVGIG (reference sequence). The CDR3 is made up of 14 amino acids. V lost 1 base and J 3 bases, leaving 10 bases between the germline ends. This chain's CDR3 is CAWSGGPINQPQHF. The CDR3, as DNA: TGTGCCTGGAGTGGGGGGCCGATCAATCAGCCCCAGCATTTT.

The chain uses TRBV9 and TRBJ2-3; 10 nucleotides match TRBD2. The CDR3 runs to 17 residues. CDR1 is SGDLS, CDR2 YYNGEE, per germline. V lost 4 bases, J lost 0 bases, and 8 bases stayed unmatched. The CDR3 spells CASSFASGGISTDTQYF. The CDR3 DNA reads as TGTGCCAGCAGCTTTGCTAGCGGGGGAATTAGCACAGATACGCAGTATTTT.